One and the same sample provided the 25 T cell receptor beta chains below, sequenced in a study of kidney transplant recipient with SARS-CoV-2 infection. TCRdb reprocessed the reads via MiXCR and lists one record per CDR3 protein. The sample records 200,000 to 300,000 distinct CDR3 sequences, around 30% being singletons. This material consisted of a blood sample, taken at baseline and around day 110 from a kidney transplant recipient. All receptors come from a male patient aged 30 to 39 who had COVID-19 and was a kidney transplant recipient. These T cells may partly come from the graft donor.

As regards this clonotype: A read error is possible here, since a much larger clone lies one base away. V usage is TRBV7-6 and J usage is TRBJ1-2; D gene uncertain. Germline V lookup: CDR1 SGHVS, CDR2 FNYEAQ. This CDR3 has 17 amino acids. The CDR3: CASSWVFESRKTYGCTF. CDR3 sequence (DNA): TGTGCCAGCAGCTGGGTTTTTGAATCTCGAAAGACCTATGGCTGCACCTTC. Full variable domain (outside the CDR3, taken from reference TRBV7-6 and TRBJ1-2): GAGVSQSPRYKVTKRGQDVALRCDPISGHVSLYWYRQALGQGPEFLTYFNYEAQQDKSGLPNDRFSAERPEGSISTLTIQRTEQRDSAMYRCASSWVFESRKTYGCTFGSGTRLTVV.

This clonotype was seen a single time. Sequence at one end of the junction differs from germline and may be a read error. This rearrangement joins TRBV19 to TRBJ1-1; TRBD1 matches 8 bases. Germline V gives CDR1 LNHDA, CDR2 SQIVND (reference sequence). The CDR3 runs 15 residues. CDR3 bases: TGTCCCAGTAGTACCTACAGGGGGGCGAACACTGAAGCTTTCTTT. Translation gives CPSSTYRGANTEAFF.

A remark on this clonotype: One base away lies a much larger clone, so this may be a sequencing read error. V usage is TRBV25-1 and J usage is TRBJ1-4; no definite D call. This CDR3 spans 17 amino acids. Looked up from germline, CDR1 is MGHDK and CDR2 is SYGVNS. The V end was cut by 1 base, the J end by 2 bases, with 14 bases between. As DNA, the CDR3 is TGTGCCAGCAGTGAATGTAGGCGAGGCCCGACTAATGAAAAACTGTTTTTT. As protein: CASSECRRGPTNEKLFF.

The V call is TRBV5-1, the J call TRBJ2-3; 7 bases align to TRBD1. The CDR3 contains 16 residues. V dropped 5 bases and J dropped 5; count of bases not matched to a gene: 14. CDR1 SGHRS and CDR2 YFSETQ come from the germline V gene. The CDR3 nucleotides are TGCGCCAGCAGACCCAAGACAGGGTGGTACATAGATACGCAGTATTTT. Amino acid sequence: CASRPKTGWYIDTQYF.

A note on this clonotype: A much larger clone differs from this one at a single base, so this may be a read error. This chain uses TRBV27 with TRBJ2-7; TRBD2 aligns across 11 bases. The CDR3 totals 14 residues. Trimming at V came to 10 bases and at J to 5 bases, leaving 10 bases not matched to a gene. CDR1 and CDR2 from the germline V gene are MNHEY and SMNVEV (reference sequence). Here the CDR3 reads CANISLAGVNEQYF. CDR3 in DNA: TGTGCCAACATATCACTAGCGGGAGTGAACGAGCAGTACTTC.

Worth noting for this clonotype: It may be a read error: a sequence one base away is much more abundant. The chain is built from TRBV3-1 and TRBJ1-1; D unresolved. The V gene lost 5 bases and the J gene lost 4 bases, with 23 bases spanning the gap. The CDR3 extends over 17 amino acids. The V gene's germline CDR1 is LGHDT and CDR2 YNNKEL (reference sequence). The DNA for the CDR3 is TGTGCCAGCAGCAATATTTATCCCATTTCAATTCGCACTGAAGCTTTCTTT. Protein product: CASSNIYPISIRTEAFF.

This clonotype was picked up many times. The genes are TRBV21-1 and TRBJ1-1; the D call TRBD1 from the table was never checked on the DNA. TRBV21-1 is a listed pseudogene. CDR3 length: 12 amino acids. The CDR3 DNA follows: TGTGCCAGCAGCAACCGACAGGCTGAAGCTTTCTTT. It codes for CASSNRQAEAFF.

The genes are TRBV6-2 or TRBV6-3 and TRBJ2-5; weak D call: TRBD1 (6 bases). This CDR3 has 13 residues. V lost 7 bases and J 5 bases, leaving 14 bases between the germline ends. Germline lookup yields CDR1 MNHEY and CDR2 SVGEGT. CDR3 region: CASTLGGEETQYF. Here the CDR3 DNA reads TGTGCCAGCACCTTAGGGGGAGAGGAGACCCAGTACTTC.

In regard to this clonotype: A read error may explain this, as a much larger clone is one base away. The chain links TRBV19 to TRBJ1-2; the D gene is possibly TRBD1 (5 bases). Germline assignment: CDR1 LNHDA and CDR2 SQIVND (reference sequence). This CDR3 is 17 amino acids long. With 5 bases removed from V and 4 bases from J, the gap between germline ends came to 23 bases. CDR3 bases: TGTGCCAGTAGTGTCGAATGGACAAATCGAAAGATCTATGGCTACACCTTC. Amino acid sequence: CASSVEWTNRKIYGYTF.

Remarks on this clonotype: It may be a read error: a sequence one base away is much more abundant. The rearrangement uses TRBV13 and TRBJ1-2, with D possibly TRBD1 on 6 matching bases. Trimming removed 7 bases from V and 0 bases from J, with 15 bases in between. The CDR3 length is 15 residues. Germline V gene lookup returns CDR1 PRHDT and CDR2 FYEKMQ (reference sequence). The CDR3 region is CASNAQQGTNYGYTF. CDR3 nucleotide sequence: TGTGCCAGCAACGCACAACAGGGAACTAACTATGGCTACACCTTC.

This clonotype was seen once. Just one base apart from a much larger clone, this may be a read error. The V gene is TRBV24-1, the J gene TRBJ2-6, with TRBD1 matching over 7 bases. This CDR3 region has 19 residues. CDR1 and CDR2 (germline): KGHDR, SFDVKD. J lost 0 bases, V lost 4 bases, and 11 bases had no gene match. CDR3 DNA sequence: TGTGCCACCAGTGACTCCGACAGGGCCACCCTCTCTGGGGCCAACGTCCTGACTTTC. Its translation: CATSDSDRATLSGANVLTF.

As for this clonotype: A much bigger clone sits one base away, suggesting this may be a read error. The chain combines TRBV19 with TRBJ2-7; D is tentatively TRBD1 or TRBD2 (5 bases each). This CDR3 has 15 residues. Deletions cut 6 bases from V and 4 bases from J, with 19 bases between. The V gene's germline CDR1 is LNHDA and CDR2 SQIVND (reference sequence). This CDR3 is CASSGTGTARYEQYF. CDR3 nucleotide sequence: TGTGCCAGTAGCGGTACCGGGACGGCAAGATACGAGCAGTACTTC.

Comments on this clonotype: A much bigger clone sits one base away, suggesting this may be a read error. The chain combines TRBV4-2 with TRBJ2-5; 14 nucleotides align to TRBD2. Per germline, CDR1 LGHNA and CDR2 YNFKEQ. Trimming at V came to 4 bases and at J to 1 base, leaving 8 bases not matched to a gene. There are 18 residues in the CDR3. CDR3 sequence: CASSRAGTSGSVQETQYF. In DNA form, the CDR3 reads TGTGCCAGCAGCCGAGCCGGGACTAGCGGGAGTGTCCAAGAGACCCAGTACTTC.

This clonotype was picked up a small number of times. This chain connects TRBV7-2 to TRBJ2-1; tentatively, D is TRBD2 (5 bases). CDR3 size: 13 residues. The ends were cut back, 1 base at V and 7 bases at J, with 8 bases in the middle. Germline loops: CDR1 SGHTA, CDR2 FQGNSA. The CDR3 protein is CASSLGGSNEQFF. In DNA form, the CDR3 reads TGTGCCAGCAGCTTAGGAGGGTCGAATGAGCAGTTCTTC.

As to this clonotype: A much larger clone lies a single base off, so this may be a read error. The V and J genes are TRBV28 and TRBJ2-7; the D gene could be TRBD1 or TRBD2 (6 bases each). This CDR3 has 13 amino acids. Germline V gives CDR1 MDHEN, CDR2 SYDVKM. The CDR3 bases are TGTGCCAGCTGGGGGGCGCCAAACTACGAGCAGCACTTC. The encoded protein is CASWGAPNYEQHF. Together with reference TRBV28 and TRBJ2-7, the CDR3 gives the full variable domain: DVKVTQSSRYLVKRTGEKVFLECVQDMDHENMFWYRQDPGLGLRLIYFSYDVKMKEKGDIPEGYSVSREKKERFSLILESASTNQTSMYLCASWGAPNYEQHFGPGTRLTVT.

This clonotype was counted many times. The chain couples TRBV20-1 to TRBJ2-7; D remains unclear. CDR1 DFQATT and CDR2 SNEGSKA come from the germline V gene (reference sequence). The CDR3 spans 12 residues. Trimming pared 1 base from V and 2 bases from J, leaving 6 bases between. The CDR3 is CSARARAYEQYF. DNA of the CDR3: TGCAGTGCTAGAGCCCGGGCCTACGAGCAGTACTTC.

In its sample, this clonotype was seen many times. The CDR3 spells CASSQEQGDYGYTF. CDR3 nucleotides: TGCGCCAGCAGCCAGGAACAGGGGGACTATGGCTACACCTTC. This chain connects TRBV4-3 to TRBJ1-2; TRBD1 matches at 8 bases. V shed 3 bases and J 3 bases; nucleotides not matched to a gene: 3. Germline V gene data show CDR1 as LGHNA and CDR2 as YSLEER. This CDR3 contains 14 residues.

The chain is built from TRBV2 and TRBJ2-3; possibly TRBD2 for D (5 bases). The CDR3 covers 15 residues. In germline, CDR1 is SNHLY, CDR2 FYNNEI. Trimming took 3 bases from V and 4 from J, leaving 14 bases between them. The CDR3 DNA sequence: TGTGCCAGCAGTGACATAATGGGAGAGGCAGATACGCAGTATTTT. Its translation is CASSDIMGEADTQYF.

Concerning this clonotype: A read error is possible here, since a much larger clone lies one base away. The chain joins TRBV7-2 to TRBJ1-2, with no clear D. Germline-derived CDR1 and CDR2 are SGHTA and FQGNSA. This CDR3 is 14 amino acids long. Here the CDR3 reads CVSSLNGEGYGYTF. CDR3 DNA sequence: TGTGTCAGCAGCTTAAATGGGGAGGGCTATGGCTACACCTTC.

In its sample, this clonotype was seen once. A much larger clone lies a single base off, so this may be a read error. The chain carries TRBV12-2 and TRBJ1-2. TRBV12-2 has pseudogene status. The CDR3 loop spans 17 amino acids. DNA for the CDR3: TGTGCAAGTCGCCGACGGTGTCTGCATTTTTTAGACTATGGCTACACCTTC. Its protein product is CASRRRCLHFLDYGYTF.

This clonotype was seen once. Given a much more abundant clone one base away, this may be a read error. V usage is TRBV5-8 and J usage is TRBJ1-5, with D maybe TRBD1 (6 bases). The CDR3 loop spans 14 amino acids. The germline V and J ends were trimmed by 5 bases and 9 bases, with 18 bases remaining between them. Germline CDR1 reads SGHTS; CDR2 reads YDEGEE. As DNA, the CDR3 is TGTGCCAGCAGTTCCTCTGGCAGGGGTCGGCCCCAGCATTTT. Protein sequence: CASSSSGRGRPQHF.

This clonotype showed up just once. A much more abundant neighbour one base away suggests this may be a read error. The chain uses TRBV6-4 and TRBJ1-2; D not certain. The germline V gene encodes CDR1 MRHNA and CDR2 SNTAGT. CDR3 length: 17 amino acids. V lost 5 bases, J lost 4 bases, and 23 bases lay in between. The DNA for the CDR3 is TGTGCCAGCAGTAAGATCGTCTCACACGAAAAGACCTATGGCTACACCTTC. As protein: CASSKIVSHEKTYGYTF.

This clonotype was recorded a few times. This chain links TRBV19 with TRBJ2-3; D is ambiguous. Trimming removed 6 bases at V and 0 bases at J, with 7 bases between. Germline CDR1 LNHDA, CDR2 SQIVND (reference sequence). CDR3 length equals 13 residues. The CDR3 DNA follows: TGTGCCAGTAGACCCTCTAGCACAGATACGCAGTATTTT. Residues: CASRPSSTDTQYF.

This clonotype was counted many times. The chain uses TRBV21-1 and TRBJ2-3; the D segment call TRBD2 is taken from the table without a DNA check. TRBV21-1 is reported as a pseudogene. The CDR3 has 17 residues. The chain's CDR3 is CASRSPLATVMQDTQYF. CDR3 nucleotide sequence: TGTGCCAGCAGGAGTCCGTTAGCTACAGTCATGCAAGATACGCAGTATTTT.

In this sample, this clonotype turned up many times. V is TRBV6-5 and J is TRBJ1-1; D is uncertain. Trimming stripped 6 bases from V and 3 bases from J, with 17 bases between. The CDR3 extends over 15 amino acids. The germline gives CDR1 MNHEY, CDR2 SVGAGI. CDR3 sequence (DNA): TGTGCCAGCAGGGAAAGGACCCTTCAGGACACTGAAGCTTTCTTT. It is translated as CASRERTLQDTEAFF.